These 4 T cell receptor beta chains were sequenced from one sample in a study of blood T cell repertoires in COVID-19. Profiling relied on immunoSEQ multiplex PCR, and the TCRdb table lists in-frame clones only, not all of them. The table has around 200,000 clones, just over 85% seen once. The source material was peripheral blood. These receptors originate from a man in his forties or fifties with acute or convalescent COVID-19.

The CDR3 here is CASSVGPDRGGLAGTYNEQFF. CDR3 DNA: TGTGCCAGCAGCGTAGGCCCCGACAGGGGGGGATTAGCGGGGACCTACAATGAGCAGTTCTTC. This sequence joins TRBV9 and TRBJ2-1; tentative D call: TRBD1 (9 bases). CDR1 SGDLS and CDR2 YYNGEE come from the germline V gene. Trimming took off 0 bases at V and 2 bases at J, with 27 bases between the two ends. There are 21 residues in the CDR3.

This sequence joins TRBV5-1 and TRBJ1-1, with D perhaps matching TRBD1 (5 bases). Between the trimmed V and J ends, which lost 4 bases and 5 bases, there was a span of 21 bases. The CDR3 runs to 16 residues. Germline values: CDR1 SGHRS, CDR2 YFSETQ. CDR3 in amino acids: CASSPDPLRGETEAFF. The CDR3 coding sequence is TGCGCCAGCAGCCCTGACCCTCTACGGGGGGAAACTGAAGCTTTCTTT.

The CDR3 loop is CASSRPGQGAHTEAFF. The CDR3 nucleotides are TGTGCCAGCAGTCGCCCGGGACAGGGGGCTCACACTGAAGCTTTCTTT. The V call is TRBV2, the J call TRBJ1-1; TRBD1 matches at 12 bases. This CDR3 contains 16 residues. With 5 bases clipped from V and 3 bases from J, the junction kept 7 bases outside the gene matches. Germline CDR1 is SNHLY and CDR2 is FYNNEI.

The CDR3 region has the DNA TGTGCCTGGAGTGTAGCGGGGTGGGACAATGAGCAGTTCTTC. Translated, it gives CAWSVAGWDNEQFF. The chain employs TRBV30 and TRBJ2-1; 7 bases align to TRBD2. The CDR3 spans 14 residues. The trim removed 0 bases at V and 5 bases at J, leaving 4 bases unmatched. CDR1 is GTSNPN, CDR2 SVGIG, per germline (reference sequence).